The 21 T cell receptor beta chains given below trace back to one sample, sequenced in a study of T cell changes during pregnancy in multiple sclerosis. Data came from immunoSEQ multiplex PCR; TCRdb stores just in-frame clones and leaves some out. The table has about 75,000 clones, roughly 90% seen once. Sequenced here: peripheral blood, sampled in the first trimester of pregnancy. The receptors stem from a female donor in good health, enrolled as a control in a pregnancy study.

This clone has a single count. This chain's CDR3 is CASSLTLAGGNTGELFF. In DNA form, the CDR3 reads TGTGCCAGCAGCTTAACGCTGGCGGGAGGGAACACCGGGGAGCTGTTTTTT. The chain has TRBV7-6 and TRBJ2-2; 8 positions match TRBD2. Germline V CDR1 and CDR2: SGHVS, FNYEAQ. This CDR3 is 17 amino acids long. V dropped 2 bases and J dropped 1; count of bases not matched to a gene: 6.

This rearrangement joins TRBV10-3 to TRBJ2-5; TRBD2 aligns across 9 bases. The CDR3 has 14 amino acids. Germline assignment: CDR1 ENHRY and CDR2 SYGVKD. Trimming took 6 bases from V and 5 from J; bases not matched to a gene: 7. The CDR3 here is CAISGTSIQETQYF. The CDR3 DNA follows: TGTGCCATCAGCGGGACTAGCATCCAGGAGACCCAGTACTTC.

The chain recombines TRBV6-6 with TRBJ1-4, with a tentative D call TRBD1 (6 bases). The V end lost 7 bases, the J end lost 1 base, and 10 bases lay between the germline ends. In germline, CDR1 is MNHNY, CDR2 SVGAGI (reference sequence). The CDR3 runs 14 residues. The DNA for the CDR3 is TGTGCCAGCACCCTAGGGGGAACTAATGAAAAACTGTTTTTT. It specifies CASTLGGTNEKLFF.

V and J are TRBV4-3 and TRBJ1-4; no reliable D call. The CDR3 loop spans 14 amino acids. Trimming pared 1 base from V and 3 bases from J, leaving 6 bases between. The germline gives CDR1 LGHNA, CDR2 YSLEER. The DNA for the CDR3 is TGCGCCAGCAGCCAAGCCGTAGCTAATGAAAAACTGTTTTTT. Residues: CASSQAVANEKLFF.

CDR3 region: CASSLGQGMGTGANVLTF. CDR3 nucleotides: TGCGCCAGCAGCCTGGGACAGGGTATGGGAACTGGGGCCAACGTCCTGACTTTC. The chain joins TRBV5-1 to TRBJ2-6, with 9 bases matching TRBD1. V trimming: 4 bases; J trimming: 2 bases; junction bases outside the gene matches: 10. This CDR3 region has 18 residues. Germline V gene data show CDR1 as SGHRS and CDR2 as YFSETQ.

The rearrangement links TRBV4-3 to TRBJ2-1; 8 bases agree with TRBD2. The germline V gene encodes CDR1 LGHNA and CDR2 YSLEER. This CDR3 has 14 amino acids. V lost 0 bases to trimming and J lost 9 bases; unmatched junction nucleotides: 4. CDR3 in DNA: TGCGCCAGCAGCCAAGACTCGGGAGGGCTTGAGCAGTTCTTC. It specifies CASSQDSGGLEQFF.

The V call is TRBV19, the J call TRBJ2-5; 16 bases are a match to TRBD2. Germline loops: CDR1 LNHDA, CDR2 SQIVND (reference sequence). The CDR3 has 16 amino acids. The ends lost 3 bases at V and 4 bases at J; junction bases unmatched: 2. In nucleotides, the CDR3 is TGTGCCAGTAGTATGGGGACTAGCGGGAGGGGAGAGACCCAGTACTTC. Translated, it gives CASSMGTSGRGETQYF.

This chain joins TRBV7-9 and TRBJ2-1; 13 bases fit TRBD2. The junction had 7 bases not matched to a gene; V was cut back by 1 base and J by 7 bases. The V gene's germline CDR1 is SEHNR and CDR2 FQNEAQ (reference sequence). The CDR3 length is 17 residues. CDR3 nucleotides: TGTGCCAGCAGCTTAGAGGGTTGGACTAGCGGGAGTAATGAGCAGTTCTTC. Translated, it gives CASSLEGWTSGSNEQFF.

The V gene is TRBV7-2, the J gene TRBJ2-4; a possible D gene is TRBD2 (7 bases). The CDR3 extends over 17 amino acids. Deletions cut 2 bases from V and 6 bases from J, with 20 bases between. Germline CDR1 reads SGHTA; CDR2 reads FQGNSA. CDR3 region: CASSLSGPGGWGNIQYF. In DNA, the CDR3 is TGTGCCAGCAGCTTATCGGGCCCGGGGGGCTGGGGAAACATTCAGTACTTC.

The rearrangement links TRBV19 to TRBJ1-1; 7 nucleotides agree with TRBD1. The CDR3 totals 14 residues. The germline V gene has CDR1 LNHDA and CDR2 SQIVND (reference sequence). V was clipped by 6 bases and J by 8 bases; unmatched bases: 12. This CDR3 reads CASRGLGTALEAFF. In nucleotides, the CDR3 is TGTGCCAGTAGGGGTCTTGGGACAGCCCTCGAAGCTTTCTTT.

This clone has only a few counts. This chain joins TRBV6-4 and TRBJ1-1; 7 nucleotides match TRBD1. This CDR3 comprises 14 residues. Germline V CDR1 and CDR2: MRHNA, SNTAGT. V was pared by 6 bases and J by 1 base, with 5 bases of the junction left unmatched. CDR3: CASRYTGENTEAFF. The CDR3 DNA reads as TGTGCCAGCAGATACACAGGGGAGAACACTGAAGCTTTCTTT.

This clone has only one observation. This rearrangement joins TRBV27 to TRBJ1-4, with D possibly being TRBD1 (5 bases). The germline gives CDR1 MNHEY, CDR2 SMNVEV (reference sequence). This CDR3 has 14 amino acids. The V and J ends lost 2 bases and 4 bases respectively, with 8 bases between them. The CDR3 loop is CASSLMGGNEKLFF. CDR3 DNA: TGTGCCAGCAGTTTAATGGGGGGTAATGAAAAACTGTTTTTT.

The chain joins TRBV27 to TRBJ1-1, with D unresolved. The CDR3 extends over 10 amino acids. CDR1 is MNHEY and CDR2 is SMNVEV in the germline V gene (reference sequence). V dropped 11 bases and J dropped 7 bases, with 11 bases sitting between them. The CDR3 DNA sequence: TGTGCCGCTTCCAGATATGAAGCTTTCTTT. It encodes CAASRYEAFF.

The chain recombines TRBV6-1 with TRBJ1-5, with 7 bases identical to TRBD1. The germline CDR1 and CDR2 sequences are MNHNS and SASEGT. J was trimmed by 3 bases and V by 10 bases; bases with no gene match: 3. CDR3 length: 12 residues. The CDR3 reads CATTGLNQPQHF. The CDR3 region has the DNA TGTGCCACGACAGGGCTCAATCAGCCCCAGCATTTT.

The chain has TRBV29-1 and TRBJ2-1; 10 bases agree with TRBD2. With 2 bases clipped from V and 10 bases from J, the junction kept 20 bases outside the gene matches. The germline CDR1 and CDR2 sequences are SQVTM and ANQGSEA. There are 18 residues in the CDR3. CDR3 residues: CSVELVLSGRALHKEQFF. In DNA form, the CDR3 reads TGCAGCGTTGAACTCGTATTAAGCGGGAGGGCCCTCCATAAAGAGCAGTTCTTC.

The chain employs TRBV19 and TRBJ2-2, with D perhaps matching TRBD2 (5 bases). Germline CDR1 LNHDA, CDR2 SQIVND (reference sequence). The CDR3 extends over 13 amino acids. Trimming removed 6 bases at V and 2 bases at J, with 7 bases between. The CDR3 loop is CASSRGNTGELFF. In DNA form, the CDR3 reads TGTGCCAGTAGCCGGGGTAACACCGGGGAGCTGTTTTTT.

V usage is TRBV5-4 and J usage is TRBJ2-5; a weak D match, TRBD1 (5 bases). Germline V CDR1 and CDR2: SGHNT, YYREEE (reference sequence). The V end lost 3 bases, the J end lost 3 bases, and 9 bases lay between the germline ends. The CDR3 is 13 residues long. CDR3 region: CASSYQTEETQYF. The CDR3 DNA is TGTGCCAGCAGCTACCAGACAGAAGAGACCCAGTACTTC.

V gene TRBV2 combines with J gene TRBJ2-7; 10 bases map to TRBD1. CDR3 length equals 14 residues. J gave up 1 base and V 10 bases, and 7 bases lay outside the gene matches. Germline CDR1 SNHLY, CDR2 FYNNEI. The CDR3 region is CATYPDRGSYEQYF. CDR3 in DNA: TGTGCCACCTATCCGGACAGGGGGTCCTACGAGCAGTACTTC.

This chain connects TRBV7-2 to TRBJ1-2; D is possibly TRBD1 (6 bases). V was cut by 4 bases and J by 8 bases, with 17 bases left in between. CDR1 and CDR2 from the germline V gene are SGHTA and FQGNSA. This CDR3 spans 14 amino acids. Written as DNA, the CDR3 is TGTGCCAGCAGCTCCTATGGGGGGGCGTCGGGCTACACCTTC. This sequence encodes CASSSYGGASGYTF. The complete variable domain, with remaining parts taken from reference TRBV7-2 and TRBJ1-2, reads GAGVSQSPSNKVTEKGKDVELRCDPISGHTALYWYRQSLGQGLEFLIYFQGNSAPDKSGLPSDRFSAERTGGSVSTLTIQRTQQEDSAVYLCASSSYGGASGYTFGSGTRLTVV.

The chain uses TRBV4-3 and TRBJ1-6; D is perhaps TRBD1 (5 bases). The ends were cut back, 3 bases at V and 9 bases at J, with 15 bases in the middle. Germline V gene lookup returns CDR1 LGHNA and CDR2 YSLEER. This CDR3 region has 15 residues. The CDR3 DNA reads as TGCGCCAGCAGCCAGCAGGGAAACGGTGGTTCACCCCTCCACTTT. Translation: CASSQQGNGGSPLHF.

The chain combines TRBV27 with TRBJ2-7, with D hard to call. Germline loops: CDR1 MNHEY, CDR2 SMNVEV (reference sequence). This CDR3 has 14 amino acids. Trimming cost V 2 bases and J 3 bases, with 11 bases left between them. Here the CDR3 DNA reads TGTGCCAGCAGTTTAGCCGCCCCCTACTACGAGCAGTACTTC. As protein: CASSLAAPYYEQYF.